This TCR beta chain originates from a study of Graves' ophthalmopathy and Graves' hyperthyroidism. Study as a whole: Upon initial diagnosis and before any treatment, peripheral blood was collected.

Hyperthyroidism in these 18- to 65-year-old patients was newly diagnosed, lasting under 2 months. Reliance was placed on clinical symptoms, serum thyroxine, TRAb, thyroid ultrasound and orbital computed tomography for diagnosis. From RNA, the CDR3 regions of TCR beta chains were amplified and sequenced. RT-PCR in the first round used HTBI primers; a second-round multiplex PCR followed. TCRdb passed the multiplex PCR reads through MiXCR, listing each CDR3 protein once. This sample carries 400,000 to 450,000 distinct CDR3 sequences, around 21% of them seen once, and the ten largest clones take more than 2.5%. This clonotype has more than one count but fewer than ten. With V trimmed by 6 bases and J by 5 bases, 10 bases remained unmatched. This CDR3 comprises 14 residues. The germline CDR1 and CDR2 sequences are DFQATT and SNEGSKA (reference sequence).

This rearrangement joins TRBV20-1 to TRBJ2-7, with 10 bases aligning to TRBD2. Material for sequencing was peripheral blood. This receptor was identified in a woman between 18 and 29 years old with stable Graves' hyperthyroidism. This chain's CDR3 is CSARSSGGINEQYF. CDR3 nucleotides: TGCAGTGCCCGTAGTAGCGGGGGGATCAACGAGCAGTACTTC.